The 32 T cell receptor beta chains given below trace back to one sample, sequenced in a study of T-cell memory formation after mild COVID-19. TCRdb passed the 5' RACE reads through MiXCR, listing each CDR3 protein once. This table holds tens of thousands of distinct CDR3 sequences, around 13% found once. Specimen: PBMCs or a T cell subset sorted from them (not recorded which). All receptors come from an adult woman who had mild COVID-19 (a few samples of this study predate the infection). Cell type and time point are not known.

The CDR3 spells CASSFQQGMNTEAFF. CDR3 sequence (DNA): TGCGCCAGCAGCTTCCAACAGGGGATGAACACTGAAGCTTTCTTT. The genes are TRBV5-1 and TRBJ1-1; 7 nucleotides match TRBD1. CDR1 SGHRS and CDR2 YFSETQ come from the germline V gene. The CDR3 extends over 15 amino acids. Trimming cost V 2 bases and J 0 bases; bases outside gene matches: 4.

This clonotype has more than one count but fewer than ten. V is TRBV6-5 and J is TRBJ1-5; D possibly corresponds to TRBD1 (6 bases). This CDR3 is 14 amino acids long. Germline V gene sequence: CDR1 MNHEY, CDR2 SVGAGI. V lost 5 bases, J lost 4 bases, and 12 bases lay in between. Here the CDR3 reads CASSKTGSNQPQHF. In DNA form, the CDR3 reads TGTGCCAGCAGTAAAACAGGGTCTAATCAGCCCCAGCATTTT.

The V gene is TRBV4-1, the J gene TRBJ2-4; D is undetermined. CDR1 is MGHRA and CDR2 is YSYEKL in the germline V gene. There are 17 residues in the CDR3. V was clipped by 0 bases and J by 0 bases, with 12 bases between them. CDR3 residues: CASSQEIVNLAKNIQYF. The CDR3 coding sequence is TGCGCCAGCAGCCAAGAAATAGTCAATCTAGCCAAAAACATTCAGTACTTC.

This chain uses TRBV6-1 with TRBJ2-5; 7 bases map to TRBD1. V shed 9 bases, J shed 1 base, and the junction held 11 bases outside the gene matches. The CDR3 loop spans 15 amino acids. The germline V gene has CDR1 MNHNS and CDR2 SASEGT. In DNA, the CDR3 is TGTGCCAGTCCTCCGGGACAGATTATCCAAGAGACCCAGTACTTC. It encodes CASPPGQIIQETQYF.

In DNA, the CDR3 is TGTGCCAGCAGCCCTAGGGGGTTTTCCTACAATGAGCAGTTCTTC. Protein sequence: CASSPRGFSYNEQFF. This chain links TRBV7-9 with TRBJ2-1, with a possible D match to TRBD1 (6 bases). Germline CDR1 SEHNR, CDR2 FQNEAQ (reference sequence). Trimming removed 5 bases from V and 1 base from J, with 12 bases in between. The CDR3 extends over 15 amino acids. Full variable domain (remainder filled in from reference TRBV7-9 and TRBJ2-1): DTGVSQNPRHKITKRGQNVTFRCDPISEHNRLYWYRQTLGQGPEFLTYFQNEAQLEKSRLLSDRFSAERPKGSFSTLEIQRTEQGDSAMYLCASSPRGFSYNEQFFGPGTRLTVL.

This clonotype has a handful of counts. J is TRBJ2-5 and V is TRBV12-3 or TRBV12-4; unclear D gene. The length of the CDR3 is 14 residues. Trimming left V 5 bases short and J 1 base short, with 11 bases between. This chain's CDR3 is CASSRGRSQETQYF. CDR3 nucleotide sequence: TGTGCCAGCAGTCGCGGACGGAGCCAAGAGACCCAGTACTTC.

The chain employs TRBV2 and TRBJ1-4; D is possibly TRBD1 (6 bases). V was trimmed by 1 base and J by 4 bases, leaving 16 bases between them. The CDR3 length is 17 residues. CDR1 is SNHLY, CDR2 FYNNEI, per germline. The CDR3 is CASSEDPPGTNNEKLFF. For the CDR3, the DNA is TGTGCCAGCAGTGAAGATCCCCCTGGGACAAATAATGAAAAACTGTTTTTT. Variable domain in full (rest from reference TRBV2 and TRBJ1-4): EPEVTQTPSHQVTQMGQEVILRCVPISNHLYFYWYRQILGQKVEFLVSFYNNEISEKSEIFDDQFSVERPDGSNFTLKIRSTKLEDSAMYFCASSEDPPGTNNEKLFFGSGTQLSVL.

The CDR3 spells CASSLAAPATSVKYF. The CDR3 DNA reads as TGTGCCAGCAGTTTAGCCGCTCCCGCCACTAGCGTGAAGTACTTC. The chain couples TRBV12-3 or TRBV12-4 to TRBJ2-5; 7 positions agree with TRBD2. CDR3 length: 15 residues. With V trimmed by 0 bases and J by 12 bases, 13 bases remained unmatched.

The chain employs TRBV6-2 or TRBV6-3 and TRBJ2-1; TRBD1 or TRBD2 may be the D gene (5 bases each). The CDR3 totals 15 residues. Germline values: CDR1 MNHEY, CDR2 SVGEGT. V lost 7 bases and J lost 4, with 17 bases in between. The CDR3 spells CASIPRDEGYNEQFF. Here the CDR3 DNA reads TGTGCCAGCATCCCCCGGGACGAGGGTTACAATGAGCAGTTCTTC.

In this sample, this clonotype turned up a few times. Written as DNA, the CDR3 is TGCAGTGCTAGTCCCGGACAGTCCTACGAGCAGTACTTC. Translated: CSASPGQSYEQYF. The gene calls are TRBV20-1 and TRBJ2-7; TRBD1 might be the D (6 bases). V lost 3 bases, J lost 1 base, and 10 bases lay in between. The germline V gene has CDR1 DFQATT and CDR2 SNEGSKA (reference sequence). The CDR3 contains 13 residues.

In its sample, this clonotype was seen many times. At one of its ends the junction is not consistent with the germline gene, which may arise from a read error. This chain uses TRBV7-8 with TRBJ2-1; TRBD2 matches at 7 bases. The V gene's germline CDR1 is SGHVS and CDR2 FQNEAQ. The CDR3 covers 11 residues. The CDR3 DNA reads TGCGCCGCGGGAGCGTACAATGAGCAGTTCTTC. It translates to CAAGAYNEQFF.

CDR3 sequence (DNA): TGTGCCAGCAGCTTAAGCGAGGAATACAATGAGCAGTTCTTC. Translating gives CASSLSEEYNEQFF. This chain links TRBV7-3 with TRBJ2-1; no reliable D call. The CDR3 length is 14 residues. CDR1 SGHTA and CDR2 FQGTGA come from the germline V gene. Trimming shortened V by 1 base and J by 4 bases, and 8 bases separated the two germline ends.

This chain uses TRBV6-5 with TRBJ1-6; D remains unclear. The ends were cut back, 0 bases at V and 11 bases at J, with 8 bases in the middle. This CDR3 is built from 13 residues. Germline CDR1 MNHEY, CDR2 SVGAGI. CDR3 nucleotides: TGTGCCAGCAGTTACTCCCCTGGGACACCCCTCCACTTT. As protein: CASSYSPGTPLHF.

This rearrangement joins TRBV12-3 or TRBV12-4 to TRBJ2-7; 9 positions agree with TRBD2. V was pared by 5 bases and J by 7 bases, with 6 bases of the junction left unmatched. This CDR3 comprises 13 residues. CDR3 nucleotide sequence: TGTGCCAGCAGTCGCGGGAGGGCCTGGGAGCAGTACTTC. This encodes CASSRGRAWEQYF.

The table lists this clonotype with a few counts. The V call is TRBV5-1, the J call TRBJ1-4; 7 bases map to TRBD1. V lost 4 bases to trimming and J lost 0 bases; unmatched junction nucleotides: 3. CDR1 is SGHRS, CDR2 YFSETQ, per germline. This CDR3 is 15 amino acids long. CDR3: CASSTGQSTNEKLFF. Here the CDR3 DNA reads TGCGCCAGCAGCACGGGACAGTCAACTAATGAAAAACTGTTTTTT.

This sequence joins TRBV6-1 and TRBJ2-7; D not resolved. CDR1 MNHNS and CDR2 SASEGT come from the germline V gene. CDR3 length: 12 residues. Deletions cut 3 bases from V and 7 bases from J, with 10 bases between. CDR3 sequence: CASSEYYQEQYF. As DNA, the CDR3 is TGTGCCAGCAGTGAGTACTACCAGGAGCAGTACTTC.

This clonotype showed up many times. This chain joins TRBV11-2 and TRBJ2-5; D is uncertain. Germline V CDR1 and CDR2: SGHAT, FQNNGV. The CDR3 is 14 residues long. V gave up 5 bases and J gave up 0 bases, with 10 bases separating them. Here the CDR3 reads CASSRFGHQETQYF. DNA for the CDR3: TGTGCCAGCAGCCGATTTGGCCACCAAGAGACCCAGTACTTC.

CDR3 DNA sequence: TGCAGTGCTAGAAACCTTGTCCGAGCGGGGTACGATGAGCAGTTCTTC. Translated: CSARNLVRAGYDEQFF. This chain joins TRBV20-1 and TRBJ2-1, with 7 bases aligning to TRBD2. Germline V gene lookup returns CDR1 DFQATT and CDR2 SNEGSKA (reference sequence). With V trimmed by 2 bases and J by 8 bases, 15 bases remained unmatched. CDR3 length equals 16 residues.

The chain employs TRBV27 and TRBJ2-7, with D possibly TRBD2 on 6 matching bases. CDR1 and CDR2 from the germline V gene are MNHEY and SMNVEV (reference sequence). The length of the CDR3 is 16 residues. The ends were cut back, 0 bases at V and 5 bases at J, with 17 bases in the middle. CDR3 protein: CASSLSQLDPGDEQYF. CDR3 DNA sequence: TGTGCCAGCAGTTTATCTCAGTTGGACCCGGGGGACGAGCAGTACTTC.

This clonotype turned up a few times. The gene calls are TRBV7-8 and TRBJ2-3; 8 nucleotides match TRBD1. The CDR3 extends over 16 amino acids. Germline V gene data show CDR1 as SGHVS and CDR2 as FQNEAQ. V lost 4 bases to trimming and J lost 4 bases; unmatched junction nucleotides: 10. This CDR3 is CASSSLRTGTADTQYF. CDR3 nucleotide sequence: TGTGCCAGCAGCTCGCTAAGGACAGGGACCGCAGATACGCAGTATTTT.

This clonotype has just a few counts. The chain has TRBV6-2 or TRBV6-3 and TRBJ2-3; 10 bases fit TRBD2. The ends lost 3 bases at V and 4 bases at J; junction bases unmatched: 10. CDR3 size: 17 residues. CDR1 and CDR2 (germline): MNHEY, SVGEGT. In nucleotides, the CDR3 is TGTGCCAGCAGTTATTATGCTAGCGGGAGTATGGCAGATACGCAGTATTTT. Protein sequence: CASSYYASGSMADTQYF.

This clonotype showed up many times. The rearrangement links TRBV4-1 to TRBJ2-4; D may be TRBD1 or TRBD2 (7 bases each). V was clipped by 0 bases and J by 7 bases, with 13 bases between them. The CDR3 consists of 15 residues. Germline values: CDR1 MGHRA, CDR2 YSYEKL. CDR3 nucleotide sequence: TGCGCCAGCAGCCAAGACAGGGGGGGTGGGAACATTCAGTACTTC. It specifies CASSQDRGGGNIQYF.

The chain uses TRBV15 and TRBJ2-1; TRBD2 matches at 12 bases. Germline CDR1 reads LNHNV; CDR2 reads YYDKDF (reference sequence). This CDR3 has 17 residues. V was pared by 3 bases and J by 7 bases, with 10 bases of the junction left unmatched. The CDR3 protein is CATSRSSLAGGLNEQFF. The CDR3 bases are TGTGCCACCAGCAGGAGCTCACTAGCGGGAGGTTTAAATGAGCAGTTCTTC.

The rearrangement joins TRBV6-2 or TRBV6-3 to TRBJ1-5; D uncertain. V was pared by 0 bases and J by 1 base, with 7 bases between. Germline CDR1 reads MNHEY; CDR2 reads SVGEGT. This CDR3 region has 15 residues. The CDR3 nucleotides are TGTGCCAGCAGTTACTCGACACAGAGCAATCAGCCCCAGCATTTT. It encodes CASSYSTQSNQPQHF.

This clonotype was seen only a few times. CDR3 sequence: CASSLSPRPANYGYTF. The CDR3 nucleotides are TGTGCCAGCAGTTTATCTCCCAGGCCAGCTAACTATGGCTACACCTTC. V gene TRBV27 combines with J gene TRBJ1-2; the D is unclear. Germline CDR1 and CDR2: MNHEY and SMNVEV (reference sequence). The CDR3 loop spans 16 amino acids. The V end was cut by 0 bases, the J end by 0 bases, with 11 bases between.

This clonotype is a singleton in its sample. The rearrangement links TRBV7-8 to TRBJ2-1, with 7 positions matching TRBD1. Germline values: CDR1 SGHVS, CDR2 FQNEAQ. This CDR3 region has 15 residues. V was pared by 2 bases and J by 1 base, with 2 bases of the junction left unmatched. The chain's CDR3 is CASSLSGQSYNEQFF. The DNA for the CDR3 is TGTGCCAGCAGCTTATCGGGACAGTCCTACAATGAGCAGTTCTTC.

This clonotype has just a few counts. CDR3 region: CSVVDPSTRDTQYF. The CDR3 DNA follows: TGCAGCGTAGTTGACCCGTCCACACGAGATACGCAGTATTTT. This sequence joins TRBV29-1 and TRBJ2-3; the D is unclear. The CDR3 has 14 amino acids. V lost 6 bases, J lost 5 bases, and 18 bases lay in between. Germline V gene sequence: CDR1 SQVTM, CDR2 ANQGSEA.

This clonotype has ten or more counts. The junction does not match germline at one end; this may be a read error. This sequence joins TRBV7-7 and TRBJ2-5; 10 bases match TRBD1. This CDR3 has 15 residues. Germline V CDR1 and CDR2: SSHAT, FNYEAQ (reference sequence). Here the CDR3 reads CASSLGQGRRETQYF. CDR3 coding DNA: TGTGCTAGCAGCTTGGGACAGGGGCGCCGGGAGACCCAGTACTTC.

The chain couples TRBV7-9 to TRBJ1-1; 7 nucleotides agree with TRBD1. The CDR3 has 14 residues. V lost 5 bases and J lost 2; bases outside the gene matches: 5. Looked up from germline, CDR1 is SEHNR and CDR2 is FQNEAQ (reference sequence). The CDR3 bases are TGTGCCAGCAGCGACCGGGACAGAAACACTGAAGCTTTCTTT. This sequence encodes CASSDRDRNTEAFF.

This clonotype occurred a few times. The V gene is TRBV5-1, the J gene TRBJ2-1, with D uncertain. Germline lookup yields CDR1 SGHRS and CDR2 YFSETQ. V lost 7 bases and J lost 6, with 11 bases in between. This CDR3 has 12 amino acids. The chain's CDR3 is CASAWAGNEQFF. DNA of the CDR3: TGCGCCAGCGCCTGGGCTGGCAATGAGCAGTTCTTC.

This sequence joins TRBV12-3 or TRBV12-4 and TRBJ2-3; 11 bases are shared with TRBD2. This CDR3 comprises 19 residues. V was clipped by 2 bases and J by 6 bases; unmatched bases: 16. CDR3: CASSLFNVVAGGPGDTQYF. The CDR3 DNA is TGTGCCAGCAGTTTATTTAATGTTGTAGCGGGAGGGCCAGGCGATACGCAGTATTTT.

The genes are TRBV4-1 and TRBJ1-1; possibly TRBD1 for D (5 bases). The CDR3 is made up of 17 amino acids. V was cut by 0 bases and J by 1 base, with 15 bases left in between. Germline CDR1 and CDR2: MGHRA and YSYEKL. The CDR3 reads CASSQDLVSGGNTEAFF. CDR3 DNA sequence: TGCGCCAGCAGCCAAGATCTCGTATCGGGGGGGAACACTGAAGCTTTCTTT.